This is a list of T cell receptor beta chains from one sample in a study of T cell repertoires in cytomegalovirus infection. TCRdb reprocessed the reads via MiXCR and lists one record per CDR3 protein. The sample includes 250,000 to 300,000 distinct CDR3 sequences, roughly 15% of them seen just once. The sequencing input was PBMCs. Receptors originate from a human donor in good health (CMV status not recorded). Some clones in this sample may be carry-over from other donors' samples. Each CDR3 is given with its conserved first and last residue. D genes are given only for firm matches. Clone size appears in some rows only: once, few, many, or a class for an expanded clone.

length	V	D	J	size	CDR3	DNA
14	TRBV2	TRBD1	TRBJ1-2	many	CASSEITGVYGYTF	TGTGCCAGCAGTGAAATCACAGGGGTATATGGCTACACCTTC
14	TRBV7-2	TRBD1	TRBJ1-2	many	CASSSQGQGYGYTF	TGTGCCAGCAGCTCGCAGGGACAGGGTTATGGCTACACCTTC
14	TRBV7-6	TRBD2	TRBJ2-1	many	CASAPRGGLNEQFF	TGTGCCAGCGCTCCCCGGGGGGGCCTTAATGAGCAGTTCTTC
16	TRBV20-1	TRBD1	TRBJ1-6	.	CSARDRGQSYNSPLHF	TGCAGTGCTAGAGATCGGGGACAGAGCTATAATTCACCCCTCCACTTT
13	TRBV18	TRBD1	TRBJ2-5	many	CASTGGAGETQYF	TGTGCCAGTACAGGGGGCGCCGGGGAGACCCAGTACTTC
17	TRBV6-5	TRBD1	TRBJ1-1	many	CASGTKTGANMNTEAFF	TGTGCCAGCGGTACCAAGACAGGGGCCAACATGAACACTGAAGCTTTCTTT
15	TRBV5-8	.	TRBJ1-5	few	CASSLAWGGEQPQHF	TGTGCCAGCAGCTTGGCCTGGGGGGGCGAACAGCCCCAGCATTTT
16	TRBV5-1	TRBD1	TRBJ1-4	.	CASSLDETGYGEKLFF	TGCGCCAGCAGCTTGGATGAGACAGGGTACGGTGAAAAACTGTTTTTT
15	TRBV6-1	TRBD2	TRBJ2-7	many	CASRAAGGSGDEQYF	TGTGCCAGCAGGGCCGCGGGCGGGAGTGGTGACGAGCAGTACTTC
15	TRBV27	TRBD2	TRBJ2-7	.	CASSSTSRGSYEQYF	TGTGCCAGCTCCTCGACTAGCAGAGGCTCCTACGAGCAGTACTTC
16	TRBV11-2	.	TRBJ1-6	many	CASSPSSRAYNSPLHF	TGTGCCAGCAGCCCCAGCTCTAGGGCGTATAATTCACCCCTCCACTTT
15	TRBV2	.	TRBJ1-2	few	CASTLKRVSWAGYTF	TGTGCCAGCACTTTAAAGAGGGTTTCCTGGGCTGGCTACACCTTC
13	TRBV12-3/TRBV12-4	.	TRBJ1-1	many	CASSLEFGTEAFF	TGTGCCAGCAGTTTAGAGTTCGGTACTGAAGCTTTCTTT
15	TRBV5-1	.	TRBJ1-4	many	CASSLNPATNEKLFF	TGCGCCAGCAGCTTGAATCCCGCAACTAATGAAAAACTGTTTTTT
14	TRBV7-9	.	TRBJ1-2	.	CASRIAGDRSGYTF	TGTGCCAGCAGGATCGCAGGGGATCGGTCTGGCTACACCTTC
14	TRBV7-2	.	TRBJ1-2	many	CASSSSGSFWGYTF	TGTGCCAGCAGCTCCTCCGGCAGCTTCTGGGGCTACACCTTC
13	TRBV2	.	TRBJ2-3	.	CASSDLGEDTQYF	TGTGCCAGCAGTGACTTAGGGGAGGATACGCAGTATTTT